The 3 T cell receptor beta chains in this list originate from one sample, sequenced in a study of cytomegalovirus exposure and HLA in healthy donors. The primer mix had 60 Vbeta and 13 Jbeta primers. Method: immunoSEQ multiplex PCR; TCRdb's copy keeps in-frame clones and lacks some. The sample records under 250,000 clones, around 82% being singletons. The sequenced sample consisted of PBMCs. Receptors were obtained from a woman aged 25 to 45 in good health and CMV-seronegative.

The chain combines TRBV6-5 with TRBJ2-7; possibly TRBD1 for D (6 bases). The V end lost 5 bases, the J end lost 2 bases, and 7 bases lay between the germline ends. This CDR3 is built from 12 residues. Germline V gene data show CDR1 as MNHEY and CDR2 as SVGAGI. The CDR3 protein is CASSRTAYEQYF. Written as DNA, the CDR3 is TGTGCCAGCAGTAGGACAGCCTACGAGCAGTACTTC.

The genes are TRBV6-1 and TRBJ2-7; the match to TRBD2 covers 11 bases. CDR1 MNHNS and CDR2 SASEGT come from the germline V gene. With V trimmed by 4 bases and J by 2 bases, 4 bases remained unmatched. The CDR3 length is 15 residues. The chain's CDR3 is CASSVSTSGAYEQYF. In nucleotides, the CDR3 is TGTGCCAGCAGTGTATCGACTAGCGGGGCCTACGAGCAGTACTTC.

The V call is TRBV5-1, the J call TRBJ2-3; D uncertain. The CDR3 loop spans 11 amino acids. Germline V CDR1 and CDR2: SGHRS, YFSETQ. Trimming removed 4 bases from V and 6 bases from J, with 6 bases in between. In DNA form, the CDR3 reads TGCGCCAGCAGCCACGAGGATACGCAGTATTTT. It translates to CASSHEDTQYF.